Listed below are T cell receptor beta chains from one sample, sequenced in a study of early T cells in non-severe SARS-CoV-2 infection. TCRdb re-derived calls from the 5' RACE reads in MiXCR, one entry per CDR3 protein. Seen here are about 77,000 distinct CDR3 sequences, approximately 16% observed once, and the top ten hold roughly 3%. The sample comprised whole blood. The source of these receptors is an adult who was a healthcare worker with PCR-confirmed SARS-CoV-2 infection or an uninfected control (not recorded which). Both conserved end residues are part of each CDR3. A D gene is named only where the DNA matches it firmly. Some rows have no size entry. The others give once, few or many, or a class for an expanded clone.

size	V	J	length	D	CDR3	DNA
many	TRBV11-2	TRBJ2-1	11	NA	CASSSRDAKFF	TGTGCCAGCAGCTCCCGGGACGCTAAGTTCTTC
few	TRBV5-4	TRBJ2-7	13	NA	CASSPGNSYEQYF	TGTGCCAGCAGCCCTGGGAACTCCTACGAGCAGTACTTC
few	TRBV7-9	TRBJ2-7	14	NA	CASSFGGPLTEQYF	TGTGCCAGCAGCTTTGGAGGGCCCTTAACCGAGCAGTACTTC
NA	TRBV7-7	TRBJ2-2	15	NA	CASSLTPGAPGELFF	TGTGCTAGCAGCTTAACGCCAGGAGCGCCCGGGGAGCTGTTTTTT
few	TRBV12-3/TRBV12-4	TRBJ2-7	14	NA	CASSLGGPIYEQYF	TGTGCCAGCAGTCTGGGGGGGCCCATATACGAGCAGTACTTC
few	TRBV6-5	TRBJ2-1	13	NA	CASSPRARNEQFF	TGTGCCAGCAGCCCGAGGGCGAGGAATGAGCAGTTCTTC
few	TRBV18	TRBJ1-1	14	NA	CASSERALNTEAFF	TGTGCCAGCTCAGAAAGAGCCCTGAACACTGAAGCTTTCTTT
few	TRBV5-4	TRBJ2-5	15	NA	CASSSAEAGPETQYF	TGTGCCAGCAGCTCCGCCGAGGCGGGGCCAGAGACCCAGTACTTC
few	TRBV29-1	TRBJ1-2	12	NA	CSVLNGANGYTF	TGCAGCGTCCTAAACGGGGCTAACGGCTACACCTTC
NA	TRBV5-5	TRBJ2-7	12	NA	CASSLHSWEQYF	TGTGCCAGCAGCTTACACAGTTGGGAGCAGTACTTC
NA	TRBV5-1	TRBJ2-7	18	NA	CASSQDRQTATSSYEQYF	TGCGCCAGCAGCCAAGACAGACAGACCGCCACCTCAAGCTACGAGCAGTACTTC
once	TRBV10-1	TRBJ2-1	15	TRBD2	CASSPGAGDYNEQFF	TGCGCCAGCAGCCCCGGTGCGGGGGACTACAATGAGCAGTTCTTC
NA	TRBV6-6	TRBJ1-6	19	NA	CASSYSSREGSSYNSPLHF	TGTGCCAGCAGTTACTCTTCACGGGAGGGGAGCTCCTATAATTCACCCCTCCACTTT
NA	TRBV11-3	TRBJ1-1	14	NA	CASSSDKKGAEAFF	TGTGCCAGCAGCTCGGACAAAAAAGGGGCTGAAGCTTTCTTT
NA	TRBV25-1	TRBJ2-2	15	NA	CASSGGGKNTGELFF	TGTGCCAGCAGTGGAGGGGGAAAGAACACCGGGGAGCTGTTTTTT
NA	TRBV2	TRBJ1-2	15	NA	CASSEAVWGAHGYTF	TGTGCCAGCAGTGAAGCAGTTTGGGGGGCGCATGGCTACACCTTC
few	TRBV10-3	TRBJ1-6	14	TRBD1	CAISDRGENSPLHF	TGTGCCATCAGTGACAGGGGGGAGAATTCACCCCTCCACTTT
NA	TRBV5-1	TRBJ2-3	15	NA	CASSLDPLIGHTQYF	TGCGCCAGCAGCTTGGATCCCCTTATTGGACATACGCAGTATTTT
once	TRBV11-3	TRBJ1-2	12	NA	CASSLDLSGYTF	TGTGCCAGCAGCTTAGATTTGAGCGGCTACACCTTC
few	TRBV28	TRBJ1-4	15	TRBD1	CASRPYRGGDEKLFF	TGTGCCAGCAGGCCTTACAGGGGCGGGGATGAAAAACTGTTTTTT
NA	TRBV7-9	TRBJ1-2	14	NA	CASSTDTANYGYTF	TGTGCCAGCAGCACGGACACCGCTAACTATGGCTACACCTTC
few	TRBV5-4	TRBJ2-1	14	NA	CASHPEVLVNEQFF	TGTGCCAGCCACCCGGAGGTCTTAGTGAATGAGCAGTTCTTC
few	TRBV20-1	TRBJ1-1	14	NA	CSAPRETGNTEAFF	TGCAGTGCTCCTCGTGAGACGGGGAACACTGAAGCTTTCTTT
few	TRBV29-1	TRBJ2-3	14	NA	CSVAPGQGADTQYF	TGCAGCGTTGCCCCGGGCCAGGGCGCAGATACGCAGTATTTT
NA	TRBV6-1	TRBJ1-5	13	NA	CATSGTDNQPQHF	TGTGCCACCTCCGGGACGGACAATCAGCCCCAGCATTTT
NA	TRBV20-1	TRBJ2-2	15	TRBD1	CSARDLKQGFGEPFF	TGCAGTGCTAGAGATCTCAAACAGGGGTTCGGGGAGCCGTTTTTT
NA	TRBV6-5	TRBJ2-6	16	NA	CASSYSSTAGANVLTF	TGTGCCAGCAGTTACTCCTCGACAGCTGGGGCCAACGTCCTGACTTTC
few	TRBV9	TRBJ2-4	15	NA	CASSVVGLAKNIQYF	TGTGCCAGCAGCGTAGTTGGGCTAGCCAAAAACATTCAGTACTTC
NA	TRBV7-9	TRBJ1-1	12	TRBD1	CATDRVGTEAFF	TGTGCCACCGACAGGGTAGGGACTGAAGCTTTCTTT
NA	TRBV10-3	TRBJ2-1	15	TRBD2	CAISEPGTSLREQFF	TGTGCCATCAGTGAGCCCGGGACTAGCCTTCGAGAGCAGTTCTTC
NA	TRBV11-1	TRBJ2-2	15	NA	CASSLLIANTGELFF	TGTGCCAGCAGCTTACTGATCGCGAACACCGGGGAGCTGTTTTTT
few	TRBV7-6	TRBJ2-2	18	TRBD1	CASSLLVPGQGGTGELFF	TGTGCCAGCAGCCTATTAGTGCCCGGACAGGGCGGCACCGGGGAGCTGTTTTTT
NA	TRBV5-1	TRBJ2-3	16	NA	CASSLEQTPSTDTQYF	TGCGCCAGCAGCTTGGAACAGACACCTAGCACAGATACGCAGTATTTT
many	TRBV20-1	TRBJ2-1	16	NA	CSARDASGPSGGEQFF	TGCAGTGCTAGAGACGCCAGCGGGCCCTCCGGCGGTGAGCAGTTCTTC
NA	TRBV7-9	TRBJ2-3	15	TRBD1	CASSFTGGPTDTQYF	TGTGCCAGCAGCTTCACAGGGGGCCCCACAGATACGCAGTATTTT
few	TRBV7-8	TRBJ2-7	18	TRBD2	CASSRTSGGGTASYEQYF	TGTGCCAGCAGTCGGACTAGCGGGGGCGGAACCGCTTCCTACGAGCAGTACTTC
NA	TRBV4-1	TRBJ1-2	16	NA	CASSQTEITSPYGYTF	TGCGCCAGCAGCCAGACAGAGATCACCTCCCCTTATGGCTACACCTTC
NA	TRBV6-2/TRBV6-3	TRBJ2-1	14	TRBD2	CASTQAGRGNEQFF	TGTGCCAGCACCCAAGCGGGGAGGGGCAATGAGCAGTTCTTC
NA	TRBV7-3	TRBJ2-2	16	NA	CASSLFGQIGTGELFF	TGTGCCAGCAGCCTCTTTGGCCAGATAGGAACCGGGGAGCTGTTTTTT
NA	TRBV29-1	TRBJ2-7	12	TRBD2	CSVWTSTYEQYF	TGCAGCGTTTGGACTAGCACCTACGAGCAGTACTTC
NA	TRBV29-1	TRBJ1-1	13	NA	CSVYTTKNTEAFF	TGCAGCGTTTACACAACAAAGAACACTGAAGCTTTCTTT
NA	TRBV11-2	TRBJ2-7	13	NA	CASSPRQIYEQYF	TGTGCCAGCAGCCCCCGACAGATCTACGAGCAGTACTTC
few	TRBV19	TRBJ2-7	15	NA	CASSQRGGSNYEQYF	TGTGCCAGCTCGCAAAGAGGGGGTTCGAACTACGAGCAGTACTTC